This T cell receptor beta chain was documented in a study of blood T cells in healthy people across ages. Findings of the study overall: Expanded clonotype changes were possibly confounded by unknown donor CMV status. Among T cells, TCR beta diversity per million cells dropped roughly linearly as age rose.

CDR3 length: 16 residues. Germline V CDR1 and CDR2: SQVTM, ANQGSEA. The J segment lost 7 bases and the V segment lost 5 bases, leaving 11 bases of the junction unmatched. This clonotype was detected once. Its matching antigen is unknown. The use of a sample-barcoded 5' primer and a J-beta primer mix characterized a second PCR of roughly 6 to 12 cycles. TCRdb ran MiXCR on the 5' RACE reads and lists one entry per CDR3 protein. The sample yields 800,000 or so distinct CDR3 sequences, less than 60% seen once. The sample providers were healthy Caucasian people from Russia, aged roughly 6 to 100. Sequencing was done on a sample of blood. The J gene is TRBJ2-1, the V gene TRBV29-1; 13 bases map to TRBD2. The receptor was derived from an elderly man in good health. The CDR3 nucleotides read TGCAGCGTTAACACCGGGACTAGCGGGACGCGGAATGAGCAGTTCTTC. It specifies CSVNTGTSGTRNEQFF.